The 3 T cell receptor beta chains below come from one sample, sequenced in a study of molecular identifiers for immune sequencing clone quantification. TCRdb reprocessed the PCR reads via MiXCR and lists one record per CDR3 protein. The data hold a few hundred thousand distinct CDR3 sequences, with about 25% observed a single time. The sequencing input was naive CD8+ T cells from blood, with Jurkat cell RNA spiked in. As for subset: FACS-sorted CD8+CD4-CCR7+CD45RA+ naive T cells. These receptors all come from a human donor in good health. Some libraries in this study had Jurkat cell RNA spiked in.

In this sample, this clonotype turned up a few times. This chain links TRBV12-3 or TRBV12-4 with TRBJ2-1, with D tentatively TRBD1 (6 bases). CDR3 length equals 15 residues. The V and J ends lost 6 bases and 3 bases respectively, with 15 bases between them. This CDR3 reads CASSPEQGRYNEQFF. CDR3 nucleotides: TGTGCCAGCAGCCCCGAACAGGGACGCTACAATGAGCAGTTCTTC.

This clonotype was recorded at least ten times. The chain couples TRBV20-1 to TRBJ1-2; 7 positions agree with TRBD1. After removal of 2 bases from V and 2 bases from J, the junction contained 8 bases not matched to a gene. The CDR3 consists of 15 residues. CDR1 DFQATT and CDR2 SNEGSKA come from the germline V gene (reference sequence). The CDR3 region is CSARIKGQINYGYTF. The DNA of the CDR3 is TGCAGTGCTAGAATAAAGGGACAGATAAACTATGGCTACACCTTC.

V gene TRBV7-9 combines with J gene TRBJ1-5, with D perhaps matching TRBD1 (6 bases). Germline CDR1 is SEHNR and CDR2 is FQNEAQ (reference sequence). The CDR3 has 14 residues. V was clipped by 4 bases and J by 6 bases, with 13 bases between them. The CDR3 loop is CASSSSRGSQPQHF. CDR3 DNA: TGTGCCAGCAGCTCCAGCAGGGGAAGTCAGCCCCAGCATTTT.